Listed here are 8 T cell receptor beta chains from one sample, sequenced in a study of cytomegalovirus exposure and HLA in healthy donors (dated by TCRdb to about 2017). Libraries were prepared through the immunoSEQ multiplex PCR assay. The multiplex PCR relied on a mix of 60 forward primers for TCR Vbeta segments and 13 reverse primers for TCR Jbeta segments. The table was pulled from immuneACCESS by TCRdb, which kept in-frame rearrangements only. Such tables lose some clones; where checked, under half of the loss comes from unresolved V genes, and the rest has no known cause. The sample table contains 90,000 to 150,000 clones; only one count was recorded for around 81% of them. About 2% of the sample comes from the top ten. Sequenced material: PBMCs. The receptor source for this set is a woman in her 40s in good health and CMV-seronegative.

This clone showed up just once. Different DNA sequences within this sample yield the same CDR3. The gene calls are TRBV5-6 and TRBJ2-7; D is possibly TRBD1 (5 bases). The CDR3 is 14 amino acids. The germline V and J ends were trimmed by 4 bases and 7 bases, with 18 bases remaining between them. CDR1 and CDR2 (germline): SGHDT, YYEEEE. CDR3 nucleotide sequence: TGTGCCAGCAGCCCCTGGGGCCCCCCACTGGAGCAGTACTTC. Translated: CASSPWGPPLEQYF.

The chain employs TRBV6-5 and TRBJ1-5; a possible D gene is TRBD1 (5 bases). The germline gives CDR1 MNHEY, CDR2 SVGAGI. V dropped 6 bases and J dropped 5 bases, with 14 bases sitting between them. The length of the CDR3 is 14 residues. The CDR3, as DNA: TGTGCCAGCAGAAAATTACAGGAATATCAGCCCCAGCATTTT. Its translation: CASRKLQEYQPQHF.

J is TRBJ2-5 and V is TRBV6-1; 7 bases map to TRBD1. V was pared by 6 bases and J by 10 bases, with 11 bases of the junction left unmatched. The CDR3 runs 13 residues. Germline V CDR1 and CDR2: MNHNS, SASEGT. The CDR3 nucleotides read TGTGCCAGCAGCCATCCGGGACAGAGTAACCAGTACTTC. Translation gives CASSHPGQSNQYF.

This sequence joins TRBV6-1 and TRBJ2-1, with 12 bases that match TRBD2. The CDR3 has 14 amino acids. Germline CDR1 reads MNHNS; CDR2 reads SASEGT. V lost 10 bases, J lost 15 bases, and 16 bases stayed unmatched. For the CDR3, the DNA is TGTGCCACCCTAGGACTAGCGGGGCAGGTGGTTTGGTTCTTC. Translating gives CATLGLAGQVVWFF.

The chain is built from TRBV7-8 and TRBJ1-2, with a tentative D call TRBD1 (6 bases). V shed 1 base and J shed 8 bases, with 11 bases lying between them. Germline V gene data show CDR1 as SGHVS and CDR2 as FQNEAQ. The CDR3 runs 13 residues. This chain's CDR3 is CASSLGGQPGYTF. DNA for the CDR3: TGTGCCAGCAGCTTAGGAGGACAGCCCGGCTACACCTTC.

This clone was recorded once. V is TRBV7-2 and J is TRBJ2-7; 12 bases agree with TRBD2. The CDR3 extends over 17 amino acids. In germline, CDR1 is SGHTA, CDR2 FQGNSA. After removal of 1 base from V and 7 bases from J, the junction contained 11 bases not matched to a gene. The CDR3 loop is CASSLVSSPSGRGEQYF. The CDR3 DNA is TGTGCCAGCAGCTTAGTGTCTTCTCCTAGCGGGAGGGGGGAGCAGTACTTC.

The CDR3 sequence is CASSPMGQGATEAFF. The CDR3 region has the DNA TGTGCCAGCAGCCCAATGGGACAGGGGGCCACTGAAGCTTTCTTT. The chain joins TRBV11-1 to TRBJ1-1, with 12 bases fitting TRBD1. Per the germline V gene, CDR1 is SGHAT and CDR2 is FQDESV (reference sequence). The CDR3 has 15 amino acids. The trim removed 5 bases at V and 4 bases at J, leaving 5 bases unmatched.

The rearrangement links TRBV28 to TRBJ2-1; D is uncertain. Trimming shortened V by 8 bases and J by 7 bases, and 9 bases separated the two germline ends. The germline V gene encodes CDR1 MDHEN and CDR2 SYDVKM. The CDR3 runs 11 residues. CDR3 sequence: CASRPKNEQFF. CDR3 DNA sequence: TGTGCCAGCCGCCCTAAGAATGAGCAGTTCTTC.